The 21 T cell receptor beta chains below all came from one sample that was sequenced in a study of blood T cell repertoires in COVID-19. Assay: immunoSEQ multiplex PCR; the TCRdb copy retains only in-frame clones and omits some. Here the sample spans 90,000 or so clones, 91% being singletons. The sample was peripheral blood. The receptors derive from a human donor with active COVID-19. The donor label of this sample is uncertain.

This chain connects TRBV6-4 to TRBJ1-1; no reliable D call. CDR3 length: 15 residues. Germline V lookup: CDR1 MRHNA, CDR2 SNTAGT. V lost 0 bases and J lost 0, with 8 bases in between. CDR3 in amino acids: CASSDSRVLNTEAFF. For the CDR3, the DNA is TGTGCCAGCAGTGACTCGAGGGTCCTGAACACTGAAGCTTTCTTT.

The V and J genes are TRBV28 and TRBJ2-1; D possibly corresponds to TRBD2 (6 bases). The V end was cut by 5 bases, the J end by 6 bases, with 14 bases between. CDR1 MDHEN and CDR2 SYDVKM come from the germline V gene. The length of the CDR3 is 14 residues. Here the CDR3 reads CASSGHKGGNEQFF. CDR3 coding DNA: TGTGCCAGCAGTGGCCACAAGGGAGGCAATGAGCAGTTCTTC.

Written as DNA, the CDR3 is TGTGCCAGCAGCCCAGGGATGAACACTGAAGCTTTCTTT. Protein sequence: CASSPGMNTEAFF. The rearrangement links TRBV14 to TRBJ1-1; D perhaps matches TRBD1 (5 bases). This CDR3 has 13 residues. Trimming shortened V by 4 bases and J by 0 bases, and 6 bases separated the two germline ends. Germline V gene sequence: CDR1 SGHDN, CDR2 FVKESK.

The chain has TRBV28 and TRBJ2-3; perhaps TRBD2 as D (7 bases). The V end was cut by 11 bases, the J end by 2 bases, with 14 bases between. This CDR3 has 13 amino acids. In germline, CDR1 is MDHEN, CDR2 SYDVKM. CDR3 loop: CAAAGADTDTQYF. The CDR3 DNA reads TGTGCCGCCGCGGGGGCCGACACAGATACGCAGTATTTT.

The gene calls are TRBV6-5 and TRBJ1-4; possible D gene TRBD1, 5 bases. Germline V gene sequence: CDR1 MNHEY, CDR2 SVGAGI. V was pared by 7 bases and J by 7 bases, with 16 bases between. This CDR3 region has 14 residues. CDR3: CASKVDQGSEKLFF. The CDR3 region has the DNA TGTGCCAGCAAGGTAGACCAGGGAAGTGAAAAACTGTTTTTT.

V is TRBV27 and J is TRBJ2-7; 7 bases are a match to TRBD1. This CDR3 is 14 amino acids long. V lost 7 bases, J lost 4 bases, and 10 bases stayed unmatched. The germline gives CDR1 MNHEY, CDR2 SMNVEV (reference sequence). The CDR3 protein is CASTVATGSYEQYF. In DNA, the CDR3 is TGTGCCAGCACGGTGGCGACAGGGTCTTACGAGCAGTACTTC.

The chain employs TRBV6-4 and TRBJ2-1; TRBD2 agrees at 9 bases. Germline-derived CDR1 and CDR2 are MRHNA and SNTAGT. The CDR3 has 15 residues. After removal of 2 bases from V and 3 bases from J, the junction contained 2 bases not matched to a gene. CDR3 coding DNA: TGTGCCAGCAGTGACCGTAGCGGGGGCTACAATGAGCAGTTCTTC. Translating it yields CASSDRSGGYNEQFF.

The sample holds a few counts of this clone. J is TRBJ2-3 and V is TRBV2; TRBD2 matches at 15 bases. CDR1 SNHLY and CDR2 FYNNEI come from the germline V gene. The CDR3 is made up of 17 amino acids. V shed 5 bases and J 3 bases; nucleotides not matched to a gene: 6. Here the CDR3 DNA reads TGTGCCAGCAGTCGCTGGACTAGCGGGGGGGGTACAGATACGCAGTATTTT. This codes for CASSRWTSGGGTDTQYF. Supplemented by reference TRBV2 and TRBJ2-3, the full variable domain reads EPEVTQTPSHQVTQMGQEVILRCVPISNHLYFYWYRQILGQKVEFLVSFYNNEISEKSEIFDDQFSVERPDGSNFTLKIRSTKLEDSAMYFCASSRWTSGGGTDTQYFGPGTRLTVL.

This clone showed up just once. V and J are TRBV7-2 and TRBJ2-2, with 10 bases lining up with TRBD2. CDR1 is SGHTA and CDR2 is FQGNSA in the germline V gene. CDR3 length: 17 amino acids. V lost 5 bases and J lost 6; bases outside the gene matches: 12. Here the CDR3 reads CASSPKSLAGEAGELFF. CDR3 coding DNA: TGTGCCAGCAGCCCAAAAAGTCTAGCGGGGGAAGCCGGGGAGCTGTTTTTT.

This rearrangement joins TRBV6-6 to TRBJ1-5, with TRBD1 as a possible D gene (6 bases). CDR1 is MNHNY and CDR2 is SVGAGI in the germline V gene (reference sequence). V was pared by 2 bases and J by 4 bases, with 9 bases between. This CDR3 is built from 14 residues. The CDR3, as DNA: TGTGCCAGCAGTTACGAGGGGGAGAATCAGCCCCAGCATTTT. Protein product: CASSYEGENQPQHF.

The chain links TRBV11-3 to TRBJ2-3; D not certain. The germline gives CDR1 SGHNT, CDR2 YENEEA. The CDR3 has 14 amino acids. Trimming took off 2 bases at V and 8 bases at J, with 14 bases between the two ends. CDR3 DNA: TGTGCCAGCAGCTTATCTACCTCGCCCGCTACGCAGTATTTT. It translates to CASSLSTSPATQYF.

The rearrangement uses TRBV2 and TRBJ2-1, with 10 positions matching TRBD2. V gave up 6 bases and J gave up 8 bases; unmatched junction bases: 7. CDR3 length: 14 residues. Germline CDR1 and CDR2: SNHLY and FYNNEI. Written as DNA, the CDR3 is TGTGCCAGCAGGGGACAAGCGGGGGGGTATGAGCAGTTCTTC. Its translation is CASRGQAGGYEQFF.

V is TRBV4-3 and J is TRBJ2-3; TRBD2 aligns across 8 bases. The CDR3 is made up of 18 amino acids. Losses at the gene ends were 0 bases for V and 2 bases for J; bases not matched to a gene: 10. Germline V gene sequence: CDR1 LGHNA, CDR2 YSLEER. The CDR3 DNA follows: TGCGCCAGCAGCCAAGATCTTTCGGGGGGGGCGCCCACAGATACGCAGTATTTT. Its translation: CASSQDLSGGAPTDTQYF.

This sequence joins TRBV5-1 and TRBJ2-7, with D possibly matching TRBD2 (7 bases). The CDR3 totals 14 residues. Germline lookup yields CDR1 SGHRS and CDR2 YFSETQ. V shed 0 bases and J shed 7 bases, with 14 bases lying between them. In nucleotides, the CDR3 is TGCGCCAGCAGCTTGGAGGGGGGGGCGAGGGAGCAGTACTTC. Protein sequence: CASSLEGGAREQYF.

The chain carries TRBV7-2 and TRBJ1-6; D might be TRBD1 (6 bases). Germline V gene lookup returns CDR1 SGHTA and CDR2 FQGNSA. CDR3 length equals 14 residues. Trimming took off 5 bases at V and 10 bases at J, with 15 bases between the two ends. Written as DNA, the CDR3 is TGTGCCAGCAGCCTGACAGGCCTCAACTCACCCCTCCACTTT. Protein: CASSLTGLNSPLHF.

This clone was seen once. The chain uses TRBV6-5 and TRBJ2-3; 12 bases line up with TRBD2. The J segment lost 5 bases and the V segment lost 6 bases, leaving 6 bases of the junction unmatched. The CDR3 length is 15 residues. The germline V gene encodes CDR1 MNHEY and CDR2 SVGAGI. The chain's CDR3 is CASRLAGGPGDTQYF. The CDR3 nucleotides read TGTGCCAGCAGACTAGCGGGGGGCCCGGGAGATACGCAGTATTTT.

The V call is TRBV7-9, the J call TRBJ2-2; the D gene is possibly TRBD2 (5 bases). The V end was cut by 6 bases, the J end by 6 bases, with 8 bases between. The CDR3 has 12 residues. Germline CDR1 is SEHNR and CDR2 is FQNEAQ (reference sequence). CDR3 sequence reads: CASSPAAGELFF. CDR3 nucleotides: TGTGCCAGCAGTCCAGCGGCCGGGGAGCTGTTTTTT.

The chain links TRBV19 to TRBJ1-2; perhaps TRBD1 as D (5 bases). The CDR3 length is 13 residues. The V gene's germline CDR1 is LNHDA and CDR2 SQIVND (reference sequence). V lost 6 bases, J lost 2 bases, and 10 bases lay in between. CDR3 DNA sequence: TGTGCCAGTAGCCGGGGGGAGAACTATGGCTACACCTTC. Its translation is CASSRGENYGYTF.

This clone was seen more than once but under ten times. V gene TRBV3-1 (or the pseudogene TRBV3-2) combines with J gene TRBJ1-2; 7 positions match TRBD1. Germline V gives CDR1 LGHDT, CDR2 YNNKEL (reference sequence). This CDR3 comprises 13 residues. V lost 3 bases and J lost 8; bases outside the gene matches: 6. In nucleotides, the CDR3 is TGTGCCAGCAGCCAGGCAGGGGGGTTGGGCTACACCTTC. Encoded protein: CASSQAGGLGYTF.

The V call is TRBV11-3, the J call TRBJ2-7, with D perhaps TRBD1 (5 bases). Germline V gene data show CDR1 as SGHNT and CDR2 as YENEEA. The V end was cut by 5 bases, the J end by 6 bases, with 14 bases between. The CDR3 is 13 residues long. For the CDR3, the DNA is TGTGCCAGCAGCCCCACCAGGGCGGCCGAGCAGTACTTC. Translating it yields CASSPTRAAEQYF.

The gene calls are TRBV28 and TRBJ2-1, with 10 bases fitting TRBD1. V shed 2 bases, J shed 3 bases, and the junction held 1 base outside the gene matches. This CDR3 contains 15 residues. From germline, CDR1 is MDHEN and CDR2 SYDVKM. CDR3 residues: CASSLRDRGYNEQFF. In nucleotides, the CDR3 is TGTGCCAGCAGTTTAAGGGACAGGGGCTACAATGAGCAGTTCTTC.